This T cell receptor (beta chain) was captured by sequencing in a study of cytomegalovirus exposure and HLA in healthy donors. Germline V gene data show CDR1 as SGDLS and CDR2 as YYNGEE. The CDR3 sequence is 15 residues long. The ends lost 0 bases at V and 8 bases at J; junction bases unmatched: 6. A multiplex PCR was run with 60 Vbeta primers and 13 Jbeta primers. Method: immunoSEQ multiplex PCR; TCRdb's copy keeps in-frame clones and lacks some. The data show 100,000 to 150,000 clones, with approximately 86% seen just once and 1.5% to 2% held by the top ten. This clone was seen a single time. This sequence was found in a boy younger than 18 in good health and CMV-seronegative. The chain couples TRBV9 to TRBJ2-1, with 9 bases identical to TRBD2. Sequenced: PBMCs. CDR3 amino acids: CASSVASGIFHEQFF. For the CDR3, the DNA is TGTGCCAGCAGCGTAGCTAGCGGGATTTTCCATGAGCAGTTCTTC.